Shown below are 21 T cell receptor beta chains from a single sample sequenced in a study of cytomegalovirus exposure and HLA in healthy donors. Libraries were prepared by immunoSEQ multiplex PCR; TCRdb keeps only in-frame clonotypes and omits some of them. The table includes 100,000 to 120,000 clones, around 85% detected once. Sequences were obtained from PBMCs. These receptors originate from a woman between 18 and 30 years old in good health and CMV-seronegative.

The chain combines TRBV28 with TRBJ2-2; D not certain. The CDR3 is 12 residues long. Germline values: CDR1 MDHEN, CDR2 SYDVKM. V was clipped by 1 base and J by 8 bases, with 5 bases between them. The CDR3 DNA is TGTGCCAGCAGTTTATCTGTGGGGGAGCTGTTTTTT. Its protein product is CASSLSVGELFF. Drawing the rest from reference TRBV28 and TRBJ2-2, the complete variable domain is DVKVTQSSRYLVKRTGEKVFLECVQDMDHENMFWYRQDPGLGLRLIYFSYDVKMKEKGDIPEGYSVSREKKERFSLILESASTNQTSMYLCASSLSVGELFFGEGSRLTVL.

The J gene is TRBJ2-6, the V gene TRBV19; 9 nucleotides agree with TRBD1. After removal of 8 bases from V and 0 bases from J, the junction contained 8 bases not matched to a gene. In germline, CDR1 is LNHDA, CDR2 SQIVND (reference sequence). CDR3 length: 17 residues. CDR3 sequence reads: CASGQGPTLSGANVLTF. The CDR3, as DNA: TGTGCCAGTGGACAGGGGCCCACCCTCTCTGGGGCCAACGTCCTGACTTTC.

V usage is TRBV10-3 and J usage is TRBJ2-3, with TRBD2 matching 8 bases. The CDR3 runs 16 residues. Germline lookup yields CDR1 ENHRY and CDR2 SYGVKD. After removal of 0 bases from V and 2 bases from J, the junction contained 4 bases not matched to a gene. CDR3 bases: TGTGCCATCAGTGAGTCGGGCGGGGGGACCACAGATACGCAGTATTTT. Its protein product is CAISESGGGTTDTQYF.

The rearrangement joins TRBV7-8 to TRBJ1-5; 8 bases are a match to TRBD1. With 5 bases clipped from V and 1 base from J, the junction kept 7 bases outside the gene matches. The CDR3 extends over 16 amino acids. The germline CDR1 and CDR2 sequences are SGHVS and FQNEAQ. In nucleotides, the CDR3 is TGTGCCAGCAGCCGGTCCGACAGGGGAAGCAATCAGCCCCAGCATTTT. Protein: CASSRSDRGSNQPQHF.

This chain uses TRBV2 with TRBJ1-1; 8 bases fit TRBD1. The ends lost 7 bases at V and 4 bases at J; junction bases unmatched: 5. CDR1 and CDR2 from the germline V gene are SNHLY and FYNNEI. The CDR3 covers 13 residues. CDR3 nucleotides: TGTGCCAGCACCCGACAGGGGACCACTGAAGCTTTCTTT. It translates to CASTRQGTTEAFF.

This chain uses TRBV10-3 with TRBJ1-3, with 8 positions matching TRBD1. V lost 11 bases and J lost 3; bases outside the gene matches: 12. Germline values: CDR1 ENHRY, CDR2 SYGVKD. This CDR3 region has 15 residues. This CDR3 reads CASQGAPEIGNTIYF. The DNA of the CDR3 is TGTGCCTCCCAGGGGGCCCCCGAGATTGGAAACACCATATATTTT.

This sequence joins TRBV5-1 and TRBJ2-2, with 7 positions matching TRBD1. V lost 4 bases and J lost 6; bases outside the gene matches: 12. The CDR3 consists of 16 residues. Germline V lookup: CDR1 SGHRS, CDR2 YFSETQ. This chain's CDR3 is CASSRGRPGGPGELFF. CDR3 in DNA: TGCGCCAGCAGCCGCGGCCGGCCAGGGGGTCCCGGGGAGCTGTTTTTT.

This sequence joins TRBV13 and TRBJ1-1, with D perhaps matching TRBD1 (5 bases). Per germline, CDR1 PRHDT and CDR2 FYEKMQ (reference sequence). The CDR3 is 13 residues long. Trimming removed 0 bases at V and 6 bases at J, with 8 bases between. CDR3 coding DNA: TGTGCCAGCAGCTTAGGGGGGCAGGCTGAAGCTTTCTTT. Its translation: CASSLGGQAEAFF.

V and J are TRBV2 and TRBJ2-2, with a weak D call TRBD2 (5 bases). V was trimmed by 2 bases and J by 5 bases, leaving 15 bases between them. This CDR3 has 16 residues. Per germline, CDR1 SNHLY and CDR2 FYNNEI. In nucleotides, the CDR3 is TGTGCCAGCAGTGAATTTGGTCCGGGATTAACCGGGGAGCTGTTTTTT. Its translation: CASSEFGPGLTGELFF.

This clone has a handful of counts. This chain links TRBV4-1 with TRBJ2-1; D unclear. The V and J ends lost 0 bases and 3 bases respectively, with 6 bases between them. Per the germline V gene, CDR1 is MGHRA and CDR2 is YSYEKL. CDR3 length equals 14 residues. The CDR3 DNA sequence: TGCGCCAGCAGCCAAGATTACGGCTACAATGAGCAGTTCTTC. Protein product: CASSQDYGYNEQFF.

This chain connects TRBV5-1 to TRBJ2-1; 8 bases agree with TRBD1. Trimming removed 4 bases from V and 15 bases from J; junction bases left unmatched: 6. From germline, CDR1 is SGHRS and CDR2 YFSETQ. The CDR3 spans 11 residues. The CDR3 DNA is TGCGCCAGCAGCAAACGGGACAGGTGGTTCTTC. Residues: CASSKRDRWFF.

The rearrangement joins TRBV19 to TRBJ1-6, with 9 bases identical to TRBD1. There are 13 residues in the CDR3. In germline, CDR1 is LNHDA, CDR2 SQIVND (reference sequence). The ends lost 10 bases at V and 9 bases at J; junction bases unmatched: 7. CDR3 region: CATADRGGSPLHF. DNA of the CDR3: TGTGCCACCGCGGACAGGGGTGGTTCACCCCTCCACTTT. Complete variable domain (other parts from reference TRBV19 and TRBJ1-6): DGGITQSPKYLFRKEGQNVTLSCEQNLNHDAMYWYRQDPGQGLRLIYYSQIVNDFQKGDIAEGYSVSREKKESFPLTVTSAQKNPTAFYLCATADRGGSPLHFGNGTRLTVT.

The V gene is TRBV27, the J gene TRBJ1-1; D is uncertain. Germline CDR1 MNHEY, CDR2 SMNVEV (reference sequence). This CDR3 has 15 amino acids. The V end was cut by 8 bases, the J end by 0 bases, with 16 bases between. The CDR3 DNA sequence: TGTGCCAGCGCGTCCGGGGTGGGCGTGAACACTGAAGCTTTCTTT. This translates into CASASGVGVNTEAFF.

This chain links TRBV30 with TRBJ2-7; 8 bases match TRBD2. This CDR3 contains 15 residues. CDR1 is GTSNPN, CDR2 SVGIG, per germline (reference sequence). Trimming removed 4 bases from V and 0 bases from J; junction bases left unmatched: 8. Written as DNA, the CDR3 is TGTGCCTGGATTTCGAGCGGGGGAAGCTCCTACGAGCAGTACTTC. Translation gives CAWISSGGSSYEQYF.

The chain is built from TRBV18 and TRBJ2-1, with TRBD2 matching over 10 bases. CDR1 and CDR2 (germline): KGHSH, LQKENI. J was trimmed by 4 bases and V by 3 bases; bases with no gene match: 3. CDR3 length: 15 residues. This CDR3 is CASSPLAGAYNEQFF. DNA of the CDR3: TGTGCCAGCTCACCCCTAGCGGGGGCTTACAATGAGCAGTTCTTC.

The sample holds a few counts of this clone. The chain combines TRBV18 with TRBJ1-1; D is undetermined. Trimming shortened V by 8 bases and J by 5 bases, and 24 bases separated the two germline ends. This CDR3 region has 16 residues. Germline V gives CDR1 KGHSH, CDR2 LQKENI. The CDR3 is CASLPMQWEAGTEAFF. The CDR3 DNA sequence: TGTGCCAGCCTCCCCATGCAGTGGGAGGCTGGGACTGAAGCTTTCTTT.

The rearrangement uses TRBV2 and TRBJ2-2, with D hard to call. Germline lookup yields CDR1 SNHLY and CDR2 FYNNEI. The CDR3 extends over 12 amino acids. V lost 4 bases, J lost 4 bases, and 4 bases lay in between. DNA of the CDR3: TGTGCCAGCAGTGGAGGCACCGGGGAGCTGTTTTTT. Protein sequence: CASSGGTGELFF.

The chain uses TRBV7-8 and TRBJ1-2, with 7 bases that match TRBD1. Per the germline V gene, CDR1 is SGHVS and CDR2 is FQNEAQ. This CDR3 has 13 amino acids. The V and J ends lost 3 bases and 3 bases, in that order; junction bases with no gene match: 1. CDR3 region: CASSFDRDYGYTF. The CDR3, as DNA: TGTGCCAGCAGCTTCGACAGGGACTATGGCTACACCTTC.

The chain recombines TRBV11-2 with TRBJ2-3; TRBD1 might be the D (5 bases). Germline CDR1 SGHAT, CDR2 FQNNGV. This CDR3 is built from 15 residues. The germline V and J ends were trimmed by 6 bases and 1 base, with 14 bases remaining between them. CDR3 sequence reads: CASSRVVGRTDTQYF. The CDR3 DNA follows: TGTGCCAGCAGTCGAGTTGTGGGGCGCACAGATACGCAGTATTTT.

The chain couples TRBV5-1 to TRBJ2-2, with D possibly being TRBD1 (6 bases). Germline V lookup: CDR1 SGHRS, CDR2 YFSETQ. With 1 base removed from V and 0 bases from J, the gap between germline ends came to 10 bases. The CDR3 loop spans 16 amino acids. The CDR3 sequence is CASSLTGTSNTGELFF. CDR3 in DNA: TGCGCCAGCAGCTTGACCGGGACATCGAACACCGGGGAGCTGTTTTTT.

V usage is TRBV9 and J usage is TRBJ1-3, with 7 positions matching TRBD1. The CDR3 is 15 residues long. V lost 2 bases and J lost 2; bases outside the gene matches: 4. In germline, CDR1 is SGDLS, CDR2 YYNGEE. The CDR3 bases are TGTGCCAGCAGCGTGGAGACAGGGACTGGAAACACCATATATTTT. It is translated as CASSVETGTGNTIYF.